This T cell receptor (beta chain) was sequenced in a study of CD8 T cells in ankylosing spondylitis. The study, taken as a whole, reports: Significantly higher representation of disease-linked clones was reported for matched ankylosing spondylitis synovial fluid. A TCR beta motif of several highly homologous variants seemed to mark ankylosing spondylitis blood. Disease-linked clones had a CD8+ phenotype and relatively low frequency in peripheral blood.

CDR1 is SQVTM, CDR2 ANQGSEA, per germline. CDR3 length: 13 amino acids. V gave up 5 bases and J gave up 9 bases, with 19 bases separating them. Each CDR3 protein gets one entry after TCRdb re-called the 5' RACE reads with MiXCR. This sample has about 220,000 distinct CDR3 sequences, with about 16% found just once. This clonotype was seen many times. Antigen unknown. The clonotype was recovered from a male donor with ankylosing spondylitis. This rearrangement joins TRBV29-1 to TRBJ2-5; D tentatively reads TRBD1 or TRBD2 (5 bases each). The sequencing sample was made of blood, either unsorted or a sorted T cell fraction (not recorded which). CDR3 DNA sequence: TGCAGCGTTAGCCGGGACGGGGATAAGGCCCAGTACTTC. Protein sequence: CSVSRDGDKAQYF.